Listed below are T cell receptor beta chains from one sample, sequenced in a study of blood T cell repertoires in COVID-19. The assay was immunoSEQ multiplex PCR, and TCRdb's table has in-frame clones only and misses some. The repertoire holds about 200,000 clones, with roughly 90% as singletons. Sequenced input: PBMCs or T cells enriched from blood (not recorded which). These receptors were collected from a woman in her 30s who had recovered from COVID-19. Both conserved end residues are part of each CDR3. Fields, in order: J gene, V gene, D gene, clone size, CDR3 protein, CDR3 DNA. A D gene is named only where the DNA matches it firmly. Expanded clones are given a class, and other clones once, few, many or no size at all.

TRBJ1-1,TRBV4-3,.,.,CASSQARGREAFF,TGCGCCAGCAGCCAAGCCAGGGGACGAGAAGCTTTCTTT
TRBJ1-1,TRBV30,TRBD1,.,CAWGPGTAMNTEAFF,TGTGCCTGGGGCCCCGGGACAGCAATGAACACTGAAGCTTTCTTT
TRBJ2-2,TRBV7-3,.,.,CASSPIGAPNTGELFF,TGTGCCAGCAGCCCTATAGGGGCACCGAACACCGGGGAGCTGTTTTTT
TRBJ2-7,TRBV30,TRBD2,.,CAWGIGGAWEQYF,TGTGCCTGGGGAATCGGGGGGGCGTGGGAGCAGTACTTC
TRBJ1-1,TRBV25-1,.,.,CASSGLTESAFF,TGTGCCAGCAGTGGGCTGACAGAGTCGGCTTTCTTT
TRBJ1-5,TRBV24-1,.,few,CATSDQNQPQHF,TGTGCCACCAGTGATCAGAATCAGCCCCAGCATTTT
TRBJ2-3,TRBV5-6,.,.,CASSLGAPDTQYF,TGTGCCAGCAGCTTGGGGGCCCCAGATACGCAGTATTTT
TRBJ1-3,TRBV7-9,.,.,CASSFTGGFGNTIYF,TGTGCCAGCAGCTTTACGGGAGGATTTGGAAACACCATATATTTT
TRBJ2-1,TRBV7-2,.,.,CASSLAASSYNEQFF,TGTGCCAGCAGCTTAGCAGCCTCATCCTACAATGAGCAGTTCTTC
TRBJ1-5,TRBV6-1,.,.,CASSHSGGNQPQHF,TGTGCCAGCAGCCACTCGGGAGGCAATCAGCCCCAGCATTTT
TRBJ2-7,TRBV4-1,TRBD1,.,CASSQDPTGVYEQYF,TGCGCCAGCAGCCAAGACCCAACAGGGGTTTACGAGCAGTACTTC
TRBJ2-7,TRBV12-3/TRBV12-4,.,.,CASSFDRNEQYF,TGTGCCAGCAGTTTCGACAGAAACGAGCAGTACTTC
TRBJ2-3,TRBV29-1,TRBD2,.,CSVRGPSGGAGDTQYF,TGCAGCGTGAGGGGACCTAGCGGGGGGGCTGGAGATACGCAGTATTTT
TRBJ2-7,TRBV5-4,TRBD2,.,CASSPTATSGTYEQYF,TGTGCCAGCAGCCCCACGGCCACTAGCGGGACCTACGAGCAGTACTTC
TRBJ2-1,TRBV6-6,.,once,CASSPPSYNEQFF,TGTGCCAGCAGTCCCCCCTCGTACAATGAGCAGTTCTTC
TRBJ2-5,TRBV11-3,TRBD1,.,CASSSRTGGEETQYF,TGTGCCAGCAGCTCTCGGACAGGGGGTGAAGAGACCCAGTACTTC
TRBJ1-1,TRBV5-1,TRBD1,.,CASSISTGGTEAFF,TGCGCCAGCAGCATTAGTACAGGGGGCACTGAAGCTTTCTTT
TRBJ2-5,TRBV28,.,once,CASSLPGVGRETQYF,TGTGCCAGCAGTTTACCCGGCGTGGGCAGGGAGACCCAGTACTTC
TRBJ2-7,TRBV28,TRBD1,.,CASLQGQGAKEQYF,TGTGCCAGCCTACAGGGACAGGGGGCAAAAGAGCAGTACTTC
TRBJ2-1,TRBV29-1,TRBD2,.,CSVDAGLANNEQFF,TGCAGCGTTGATGCAGGACTAGCCAACAATGAGCAGTTCTTC
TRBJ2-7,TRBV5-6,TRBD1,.,CASSLRTGRSYEQYF,TGTGCCAGCAGCTTGCGGACAGGCAGATCCTACGAGCAGTACTTC
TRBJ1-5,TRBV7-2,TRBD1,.,CASSKRRDRDQPQHF,TGTGCCAGCAGCAAACGCCGGGACAGAGATCAGCCCCAGCATTTT
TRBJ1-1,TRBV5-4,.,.,CASSGGTQGFMNTEAFF,TGTGCCAGCAGCGGCGGGACTCAAGGGTTTATGAACACTGAAGCTTTCTTT
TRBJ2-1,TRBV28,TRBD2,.,CASSLAGGDNEQFF,TGTGCCAGCAGTCTCGCGGGAGGGGACAATGAGCAGTTCTTC
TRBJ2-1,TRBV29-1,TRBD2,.,CSVLIAGGYNEQFF,TGCAGCGTTCTCATAGCGGGAGGGTACAATGAGCAGTTCTTC
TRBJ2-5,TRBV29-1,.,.,CSVESGFRAQYF,TGCAGCGTTGAATCCGGGTTCAGGGCCCAGTACTTC
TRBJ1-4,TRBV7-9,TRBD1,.,CASNYGTGGEKLFF,TGTGCCAGCAACTACGGGACAGGGGGTGAAAAACTGTTTTTT
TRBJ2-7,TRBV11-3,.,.,CASSQGGGEQYF,TGTGCCAGCAGCCAAGGGGGGGGCGAGCAGTACTTC
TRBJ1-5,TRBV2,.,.,CASSERGSGQPQHF,TGTGCCAGCAGTGAGCGGGGATCGGGTCAGCCCCAGCATTTT
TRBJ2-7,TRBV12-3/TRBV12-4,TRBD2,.,CASRDGTRTAYF,TGTGCCAGCAGGGATGGGACTAGAACCGCGTACTTC
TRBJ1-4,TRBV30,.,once,CAWDYSEKLFF,TGTGCCTGGGATTACTCTGAAAAACTGTTTTTT
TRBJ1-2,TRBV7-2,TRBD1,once,CASSLGQGPQQGYTF,TGTGCCAGCAGCTTAGGACAGGGGCCGCAACAAGGCTACACCTTC
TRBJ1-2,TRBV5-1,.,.,CASSFGHLQQGGGYTF,TGCGCCAGCAGCTTTGGGCATCTTCAACAGGGCGGCGGCTACACCTTC
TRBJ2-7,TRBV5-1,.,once,CASSLDTGRDEQYF,TGCGCCAGCAGCTTGGATACAGGGCGCGACGAGCAGTACTTC
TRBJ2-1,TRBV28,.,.,CASIPSEGGGPIEQFF,TGTGCCAGCATTCCGAGCGAGGGCGGCGGCCCTATCGAGCAGTTCTTC
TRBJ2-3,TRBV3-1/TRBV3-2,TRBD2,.,CASSQDMGGGSTDMQYF,TGTGCCAGCAGCCAAGATATGGGCGGGGGGAGCACAGATATGCAGTATTTT
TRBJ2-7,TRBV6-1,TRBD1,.,CASSEVTGAGEQYF,TGTGCCAGCAGTGAAGTGACAGGGGCCGGCGAGCAGTACTTC
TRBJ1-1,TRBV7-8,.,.,CASTPLGLFNTEAFF,TGTGCCAGCACCCCTTTGGGACTGTTTAACACTGAAGCTTTCTTT
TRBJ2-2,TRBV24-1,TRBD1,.,CATSDQGQSKTGELFF,TGTGCCACCAGTGACCAGGGACAGTCTAAGACCGGGGAGCTGTTTTTT
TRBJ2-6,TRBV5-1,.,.,CASSLEPSASGANVLTF,TGCGCCAGCAGCTTGGAGCCTAGCGCCTCTGGGGCCAACGTCCTGACTTTC
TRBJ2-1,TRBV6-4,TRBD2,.,CASSDRGTSDEQFF,TGTGCCAGCAGCGACCGGGGGACTAGCGATGAGCAGTTCTTC
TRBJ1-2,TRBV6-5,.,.,CASRAGLENGYTF,TGTGCCAGCAGAGCGGGCCTGGAGAATGGCTACACCTTC
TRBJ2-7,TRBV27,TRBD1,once,CASSPLPGQGGTYEQYF,TGTGCCAGCAGTCCTCTCCCGGGACAGGGGGGGACCTACGAGCAGTACTTC
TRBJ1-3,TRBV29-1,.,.,CSVAGGRSSGNTIYF,TGCAGCGTTGCCGGCGGCAGAAGCTCTGGAAACACCATATATTTT
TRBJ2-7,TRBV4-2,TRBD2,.,CASSQGTSGRSYEQYF,TGTGCCAGCAGCCAAGGGACTAGCGGGAGGTCTTACGAGCAGTACTTC
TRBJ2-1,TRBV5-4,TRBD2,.,CASSSQIAGGREQFF,TGTGCCAGCAGCTCGCAAATAGCGGGAGGGCGTGAGCAGTTCTTC
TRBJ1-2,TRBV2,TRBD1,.,CASRIGQASEYGYTF,TGTGCCAGCAGAATTGGACAGGCTTCAGAGTATGGCTACACCTTC
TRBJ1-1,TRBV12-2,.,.,CASRPRIGGSNTEAFF,TGTGCAAGTCGCCCGCGGATAGGGGGATCGAACACTGAAGCTTTCTTT
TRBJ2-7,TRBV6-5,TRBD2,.,CASSYRLAGAYEQYF,TGTGCCAGCAGTTACCGTTTAGCGGGAGCCTACGAGCAGTACTTC
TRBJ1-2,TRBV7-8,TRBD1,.,CASSPGTVIFNYGYTF,TGTGCCAGCAGCCCCGGGACAGTGATTTTTAACTATGGCTACACCTTC
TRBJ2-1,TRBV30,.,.,CAWRGRDEQFF,TGTGCCTGGAGGGGGCGCGATGAGCAGTTCTTC
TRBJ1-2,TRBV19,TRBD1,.,CASSVSQGARGYTF,TGTGCCAGTAGTGTATCACAGGGGGCGCGAGGCTACACCTTC
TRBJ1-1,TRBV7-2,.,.,CASSLSSRVGAEAFF,TGTGCCAGCAGCTTATCGTCCAGGGTCGGTGCTGAAGCTTTCTTT
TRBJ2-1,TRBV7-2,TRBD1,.,CASSLAGTEIHEQFF,TGTGCCAGCAGCTTAGCAGGGACAGAAATCCATGAGCAGTTCTTC